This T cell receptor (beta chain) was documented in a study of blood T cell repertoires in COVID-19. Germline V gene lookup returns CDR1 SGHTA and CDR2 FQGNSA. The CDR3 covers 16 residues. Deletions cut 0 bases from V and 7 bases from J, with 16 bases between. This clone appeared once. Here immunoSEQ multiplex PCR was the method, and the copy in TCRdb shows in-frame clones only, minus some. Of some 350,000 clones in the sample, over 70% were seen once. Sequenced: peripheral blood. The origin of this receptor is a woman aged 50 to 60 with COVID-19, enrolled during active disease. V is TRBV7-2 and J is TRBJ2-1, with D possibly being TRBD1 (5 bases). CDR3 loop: CASSLARQSRGNEQFF. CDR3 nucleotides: TGTGCCAGCAGCTTAGCGCGACAATCAAGGGGAAATGAGCAGTTCTTC.